This T cell receptor beta chain originates from a study of control samples from healthy donors and cancer patients. Some clones are missing from TCRdb's copy, which holds only in-frame ones; the method was immunoSEQ multiplex PCR. This repertoire shows roughly 41,000 clones, approximately 94% found once; its top ten account for about 24%. V trimming: 6 bases; J trimming: 1 base; junction bases outside the gene matches: 3. Germline CDR1 and CDR2: MNHEY and SVGAGI. The CDR3 is 15 amino acids. The source is a man aged 55 to 70 in good health. The V call is TRBV6-5, the J call TRBJ2-3; 11 bases agree with TRBD2. The material sequenced was blood. CDR3 protein: CASSSLAGGTDTQYF. The CDR3 DNA reads TGTGCCAGCAGCTCACTAGCGGGGGGCACAGATACGCAGTATTTT.